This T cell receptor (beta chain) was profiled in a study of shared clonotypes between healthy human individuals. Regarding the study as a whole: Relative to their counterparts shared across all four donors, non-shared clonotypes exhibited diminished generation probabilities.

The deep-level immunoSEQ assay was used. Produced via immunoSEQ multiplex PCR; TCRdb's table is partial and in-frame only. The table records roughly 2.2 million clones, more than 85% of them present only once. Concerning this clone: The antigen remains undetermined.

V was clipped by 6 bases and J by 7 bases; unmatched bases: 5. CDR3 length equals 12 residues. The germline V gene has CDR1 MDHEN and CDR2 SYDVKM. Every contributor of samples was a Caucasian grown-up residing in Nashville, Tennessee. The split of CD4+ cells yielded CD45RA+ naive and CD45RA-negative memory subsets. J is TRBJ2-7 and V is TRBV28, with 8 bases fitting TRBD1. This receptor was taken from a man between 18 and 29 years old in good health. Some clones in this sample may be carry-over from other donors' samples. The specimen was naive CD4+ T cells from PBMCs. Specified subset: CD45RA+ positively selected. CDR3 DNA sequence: TGTGCCAGCAGCACCAGGGGGCTAGAGCAGTACTTC. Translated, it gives CASSTRGLEQYF.